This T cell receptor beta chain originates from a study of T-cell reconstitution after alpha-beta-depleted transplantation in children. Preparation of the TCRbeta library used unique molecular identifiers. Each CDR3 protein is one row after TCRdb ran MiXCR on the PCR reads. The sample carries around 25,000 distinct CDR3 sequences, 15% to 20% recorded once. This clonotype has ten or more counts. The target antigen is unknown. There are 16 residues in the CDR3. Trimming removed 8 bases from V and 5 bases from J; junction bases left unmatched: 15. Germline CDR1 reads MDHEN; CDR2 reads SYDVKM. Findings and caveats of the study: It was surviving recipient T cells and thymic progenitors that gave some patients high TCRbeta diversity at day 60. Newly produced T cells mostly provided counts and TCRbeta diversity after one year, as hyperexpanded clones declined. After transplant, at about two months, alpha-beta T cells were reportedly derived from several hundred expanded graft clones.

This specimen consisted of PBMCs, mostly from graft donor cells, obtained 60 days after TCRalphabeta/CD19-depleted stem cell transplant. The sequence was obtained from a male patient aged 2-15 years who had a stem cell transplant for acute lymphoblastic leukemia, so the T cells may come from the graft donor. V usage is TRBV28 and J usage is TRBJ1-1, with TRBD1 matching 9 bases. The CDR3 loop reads CASGTSGTGWSTEAFF. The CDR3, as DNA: TGTGCCAGCGGAACCTCCGGGACAGGGTGGAGTACTGAAGCTTTCTTT.